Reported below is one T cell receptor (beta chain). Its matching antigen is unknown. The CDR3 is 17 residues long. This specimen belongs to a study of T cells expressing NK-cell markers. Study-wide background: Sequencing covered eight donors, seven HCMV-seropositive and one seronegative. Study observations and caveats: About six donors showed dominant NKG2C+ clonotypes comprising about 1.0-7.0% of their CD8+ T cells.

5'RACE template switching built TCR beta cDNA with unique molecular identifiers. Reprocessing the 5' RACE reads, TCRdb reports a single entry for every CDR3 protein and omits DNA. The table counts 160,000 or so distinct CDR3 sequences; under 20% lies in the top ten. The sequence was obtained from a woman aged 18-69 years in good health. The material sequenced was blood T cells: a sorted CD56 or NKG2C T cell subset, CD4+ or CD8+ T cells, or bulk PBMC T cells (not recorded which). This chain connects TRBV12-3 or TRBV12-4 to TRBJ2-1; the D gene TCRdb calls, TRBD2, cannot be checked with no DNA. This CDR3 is CASSSLGREGRYNEQFF.